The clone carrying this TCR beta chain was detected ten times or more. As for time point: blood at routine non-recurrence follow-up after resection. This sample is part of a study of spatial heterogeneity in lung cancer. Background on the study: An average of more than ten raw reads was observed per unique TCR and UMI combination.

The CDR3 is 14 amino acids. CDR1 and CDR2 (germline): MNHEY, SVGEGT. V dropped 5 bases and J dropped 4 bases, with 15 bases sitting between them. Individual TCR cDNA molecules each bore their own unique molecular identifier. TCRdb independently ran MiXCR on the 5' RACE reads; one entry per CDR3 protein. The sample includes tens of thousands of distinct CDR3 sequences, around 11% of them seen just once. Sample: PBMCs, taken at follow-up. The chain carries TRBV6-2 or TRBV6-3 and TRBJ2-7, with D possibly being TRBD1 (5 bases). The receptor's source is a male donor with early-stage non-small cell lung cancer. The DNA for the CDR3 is TGTGCCAGCAGTCCATATCGCTCAGGGTACGAGCAGTACTTC. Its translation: CASSPYRSGYEQYF.